This T cell receptor (beta chain) stems from a study of blood T cell repertoires in COVID-19. About the research overall: The United States, Italy and Spain supplied acute and convalescent COVID-19 samples. Nucleic acid was either cDNA or gDNA, and it came from T cells, B-cell-depleted T cells, or PBMCs.

In Seattle, patients joined the study during active infection and were tracked longitudinally. V was trimmed by 1 base and J by 4 bases, leaving 11 bases between them. Germline CDR1 is SGHRS and CDR2 is YFSETQ. This CDR3 is built from 14 residues. Original handling: How many nucleated cells were present was estimated from reference gene primer amplification. Using immunoSEQ multiplex PCR, the repertoire was profiled, and TCRdb retains in-frame clones only, with some absent. Clone size and V and J calls were adopted from that table, with D and trimming inferred from the DNA. The sample comprises some 270,000 clones, approximately 85% of which are singletons, and approximately 6% rests with the top ten.

This clonotype was sampled from a woman of 80 years or more with COVID-19, enrolled during active disease. What was sequenced was peripheral blood. The genes are TRBV5-1 and TRBJ2-5; maybe TRBD1 (7 bases). The CDR3 bases are TGCGCCAGCAGCTTGATGCAGGGGGGAGAGACCCAGTACTTC. Translation: CASSLMQGGETQYF.